The 23 T cell receptor beta chains given below trace back to one sample, sequenced in a study of post-analysis software for immune sequencing data. Points from the study as a whole: Included in a set of a handful of TRBV segments more frequent in patients than controls were TRBV5-6, TRBV5-1 and TRBV20-1.

TCR beta libraries were prepared from cDNA with unique molecular identifiers. Each CDR3 protein gets one entry after TCRdb re-called the PCR reads with MiXCR. The data hold 450,000 or so distinct CDR3 sequences, with nearly 45% observed a single time. These receptors' antigens are unknown. The sequencing input was blood. The receptors here all came from a girl between 10 and 17 years old with multiple sclerosis.

This clonotype was detected a few times. This rearrangement joins TRBV5-6 to TRBJ1-2; 7 bases line up with TRBD1. J gave up 6 bases and V 0 bases, and 2 bases lay outside the gene matches. Germline V CDR1 and CDR2: SGHDT, YYEEEE. The CDR3 has 13 amino acids. The CDR3 protein is CASSLVGGNGYTF. CDR3 DNA sequence: TGTGCCAGCAGCTTGGTAGGGGGCAATGGCTACACCTTC. Drawing the rest from reference TRBV5-6 and TRBJ1-2, the complete variable domain is DAGVTQSPTHLIKTRGQQVTLRCSPKSGHDTVSWYQQALGQGPQFIFQYYEEEERQRGNFPDRFSGHQFPNYSSELNVNALLLGDSALYLCASSLVGGNGYTFGSGTRLTVV.

The chain uses TRBV2 and TRBJ2-1; 7 bases align to TRBD2. The CDR3 covers 17 residues. The V and J ends lost 3 bases and 9 bases, in that order; junction bases with no gene match: 17. CDR1 SNHLY and CDR2 FYNNEI come from the germline V gene. The CDR3 DNA is TGTGCCAGCAGTGAGAGGGCCGCGGGAGTTTACGGTACTGAGCAGTTCTTC. Its protein is CASSERAAGVYGTEQFF. Full variable domain (missing parts from reference TRBV2 and TRBJ2-1): EPEVTQTPSHQVTQMGQEVILRCVPISNHLYFYWYRQILGQKVEFLVSFYNNEISEKSEIFDDQFSVERPDGSNFTLKIRSTKLEDSAMYFCASSERAAGVYGTEQFFGPGTRLTVL.

The V call is TRBV6-6, the J call TRBJ1-2; 12 nucleotides agree with TRBD1. Trimming removed 2 bases from V and 4 bases from J; junction bases left unmatched: 2. The CDR3 extends over 15 amino acids. Per germline, CDR1 MNHNY and CDR2 SVGAGI (reference sequence). The CDR3 DNA sequence: TGTGCCAGCAGTTACGGGACAGGGGGCGCCTATGGCTACACCTTC. The encoded protein is CASSYGTGGAYGYTF.

The chain links TRBV20-1 to TRBJ2-7, with D unresolved. Germline V gives CDR1 DFQATT, CDR2 SNEGSKA (reference sequence). The CDR3 covers 10 residues. The V end lost 0 bases, the J end lost 4 bases, and 1 base lay between the germline ends. CDR3 in DNA: TGCAGTGCTAGAGAATACGAGCAGTACTTC. Translating it yields CSAREYEQYF.

The CDR3 protein is CASSLASGSDYEQYF. For the CDR3, the DNA is TGTGCCAGCAGCTTGGCTAGCGGGAGTGATTACGAGCAGTACTTC. V is TRBV7-3 and J is TRBJ2-7; 10 positions match TRBD2. V was pared by 3 bases and J by 4 bases, with 6 bases of the junction left unmatched. This CDR3 contains 15 residues. The germline CDR1 and CDR2 sequences are SGHTA and FQGTGA.

This clonotype has just a few counts. The chain uses TRBV5-1 and TRBJ1-2, with D uncertain. The CDR3 totals 11 residues. Trimming removed 7 bases at V and 4 bases at J, with 8 bases between. Germline lookup yields CDR1 SGHRS and CDR2 YFSETQ. This chain's CDR3 is CASAGSYGYTF. The CDR3 DNA follows: TGCGCCAGCGCAGGTAGCTATGGCTACACCTTC. The variable domain in full, with the rest retrieved from reference TRBV5-1 and TRBJ1-2, is KAGVTQTPRYLIKTRGQQVTLSCSPISGHRSVSWYQQTPGQGLQFLFEYFSETQRNKGNFPGRFSGRQFSNSRSEMNVSTLELGDSALYLCASAGSYGYTFGSGTRLTVV.

This sequence joins TRBV7-9 and TRBJ1-6, with no clear D. CDR1 and CDR2 from the germline V gene are SEHNR and FQNEAQ (reference sequence). V lost 4 bases to trimming and J lost 7 bases, with 8 bases between them. The CDR3 contains 13 residues. CDR3: CASSSDGNSPLHF. As DNA, the CDR3 is TGTGCCAGCAGCTCGGATGGAAATTCACCCCTCCACTTT.

The CDR3: CASSMEGSGANVLTF. The CDR3 bases are TGCGCCAGCAGCATGGAAGGTTCTGGGGCCAACGTCCTGACTTTC. The V gene is TRBV5-1, the J gene TRBJ2-6, with D unresolved. The CDR3 has 15 residues. Trimming cost V 4 bases and J 1 base, with 9 bases left between them. Germline-derived CDR1 and CDR2 are SGHRS and YFSETQ.

This clonotype was found a few times. The chain joins TRBV5-1 to TRBJ2-7; 8 bases map to TRBD1. The CDR3 contains 18 residues. Germline CDR1 and CDR2: SGHRS and YFSETQ. V lost 3 bases, J lost 4 bases, and 18 bases stayed unmatched. The CDR3 DNA follows: TGCGCCAGCAGCTCCCTGGATTACAGGGGGTCCGTGGAGTACGAGCAGTACTTC. Protein: CASSSLDYRGSVEYEQYF.

On this clonotype: Mismatch with germline at one junction end may stem from a read error. V is TRBV9 and J is TRBJ2-3; D may be TRBD2 (6 bases). Germline-derived CDR1 and CDR2 are SGDLS and YYNGEE. This CDR3 has 17 residues. The CDR3 sequence is CASSVAANSGSTGTQYF. DNA of the CDR3: TGTGCCAGCAGCGTAGCGGCGAATAGCGGTAGCACAGGTACGCAGTATTTT.

This clonotype was seen only a few times. The chain recombines TRBV7-2 with TRBJ2-1; D gene ambiguous. Germline CDR1 SGHTA, CDR2 FQGNSA. Trimming cost V 1 base and J 7 bases, with 8 bases left between them. The CDR3 is 13 amino acids. Here the CDR3 DNA reads TGTGCCAGCAGCTTAGACCATGATAATGAGCAGTTCTTC. Its translation is CASSLDHDNEQFF.

In this sample, this clonotype turned up once. Sequence at one end of the junction differs from germline and may be a read error. V and J are TRBV7-3 and TRBJ1-1; D is undetermined. Germline CDR1 is SGHTA and CDR2 is FQGTGA. The CDR3 contains 14 residues. The DNA for the CDR3 is TGTGCCAGCAGCTTACTGGATAGAAACACTGAAGTTTTCTTT. Translation gives CASSLLDRNTEVFF. Using reference TRBV7-3 and TRBJ1-1 for the parts outside the CDR3, the full variable domain is GAGVSQTPSNKVTEKGKYVELRCDPISGHTALYWYRQSLGQGPEFLIYFQGTGAADDSGLPNDRFFAVRPEGSVSTLKIQRTERGDSAVYLCASSLLDRNTEVFFGQGTRLTVV.

This clonotype was recorded a few times. The chain couples TRBV24-1 to TRBJ2-7; D is undetermined. The CDR3 contains 12 residues. Trimming pared 9 bases from V and 0 bases from J, leaving 8 bases between. The germline CDR1 and CDR2 sequences are KGHDR and SFDVKD. The CDR3 loop reads CATEFSSYEQYF. DNA for the CDR3: TGTGCCACCGAATTTTCCTCCTACGAGCAGTACTTC.

This clonotype was detected only a few times. This rearrangement joins TRBV28 to TRBJ2-7, with D maybe TRBD2 (6 bases). Trimming stripped 3 bases from V and 3 bases from J, with 12 bases between. This CDR3 has 14 amino acids. Germline V gene sequence: CDR1 MDHEN, CDR2 SYDVKM. The CDR3 is CASSFLGDFYEQYF. CDR3 DNA: TGTGCCAGCAGTTTCCTAGGGGACTTCTACGAGCAGTACTTC.

This clonotype was seen ten or more times. The chain is built from TRBV4-1 and TRBJ2-5; 8 bases match TRBD2. Trimming at V came to 5 bases and at J to 6 bases, leaving 8 bases not matched to a gene. The CDR3 totals 14 residues. Germline CDR1 and CDR2: MGHRA and YSYEKL. CDR3 coding DNA: TGCGCCAGCAGCTTCCGGGAGGGCCTTCAGACCCAGTACTTC. Translating gives CASSFREGLQTQYF.

This clonotype was seen a handful of times. The chain combines TRBV28 with TRBJ1-2, with TRBD1 matching 10 bases. After removal of 2 bases from V and 0 bases from J, the junction contained 9 bases not matched to a gene. The germline CDR1 and CDR2 sequences are MDHEN and SYDVKM. This CDR3 comprises 18 residues. CDR3 DNA sequence: TGTGCCAGCAGTTTAGCTTTAGGGACAGGGGCGGCTAACTATGGCTACACCTTC. Its protein product is CASSLALGTGAANYGYTF.

V usage is TRBV6-1 and J usage is TRBJ1-5; no firm D call. The CDR3 spans 14 residues. Germline-derived CDR1 and CDR2 are MNHNS and SASEGT. With 1 base removed from V and 3 bases from J, the gap between germline ends came to 7 bases. CDR3 amino acids: CASSEGTINQPQHF. CDR3 nucleotides: TGTGCCAGCAGTGAAGGGACTATCAATCAGCCCCAGCATTTT.

The gene calls are TRBV28 and TRBJ2-5; D perhaps matches TRBD2 (7 bases). The CDR3 loop spans 16 amino acids. V was trimmed by 3 bases and J by 1 base, leaving 15 bases between them. Per the germline V gene, CDR1 is MDHEN and CDR2 is SYDVKM. The CDR3 DNA is TGTGCCAGCAGTTTTCCTGGGAGGGACACCCAAGAGACCCAGTACTTC. It is translated as CASSFPGRDTQETQYF.

The chain combines TRBV5-6 with TRBJ2-1, with 11 bases aligning to TRBD2. The CDR3 consists of 16 residues. CDR1 is SGHDT, CDR2 YYEEEE, per germline. Trimming took 1 base from V and 4 from J; bases not matched to a gene: 4. The CDR3 protein is CASSLRLAGLYNEQFF. DNA for the CDR3: TGTGCCAGCAGCTTGAGACTAGCGGGATTATACAATGAGCAGTTCTTC.

This clonotype was observed a handful of times. The chain uses TRBV24-1 and TRBJ2-3; the D gene is possibly TRBD1 (5 bases). Trimming removed 5 bases from V and 5 bases from J, with 10 bases in between. Germline loops: CDR1 KGHDR, CDR2 SFDVKD. The CDR3 sequence is 13 residues long. The chain's CDR3 is CATSGTLGDTQYF. As DNA, the CDR3 is TGTGCCACCAGTGGGACACTGGGAGATACGCAGTATTTT.

CDR3 region: CASGVTFGYTF. DNA for the CDR3: TGTGCCAGCGGGGTAACTTTTGGCTACACCTTC. The chain has TRBV7-9 and TRBJ1-2; D remains ambiguous. The CDR3 covers 11 residues. Trimming pared 8 bases from V and 7 bases from J, leaving 11 bases between. The germline gives CDR1 SEHNR, CDR2 FQNEAQ (reference sequence).

The chain links TRBV29-1 to TRBJ2-7; possibly TRBD1 or TRBD2 for D (6 bases each). Germline lookup yields CDR1 SQVTM and CDR2 ANQGSEA. V was pared by 7 bases and J by 1 base, with 8 bases between. The CDR3 has 11 residues. CDR3 sequence: CSGGGSYEQYF. In DNA, the CDR3 is TGCAGCGGAGGGGGGTCCTACGAGCAGTACTTC.

Concerning this clonotype: It may be a read error: a sequence one base away is much more abundant. The CDR3 DNA reads TGTGCCGCAGGCGGCCCCCCCCCCGGTGAGCAGTTCTTC. Encoded protein: CAAGGPPPGEQFF. The chain joins TRBV12-3 or TRBV12-4 to TRBJ2-1; no reliable D call. This CDR3 region has 13 residues. Trimming left V 11 bases short and J 9 bases short, with 20 bases between.